The source of this T cell receptor beta chain is a study of blood T cell repertoires in COVID-19. Study information: Researchers got acute and convalescent COVID-19 samples from the United States, Italy and Spain.

How the authors handled the data: Estimated nucleated cell counts came from reference gene primer amplification. TCRdb keeps only in-frame clones here, not all; method: immunoSEQ multiplex PCR. D and trimming come from the DNA, and the V and J calls and clone size come from that table. The table records approximately 230,000 clones, under 95% of them present only once. Per germline, CDR1 SGHAT and CDR2 FQDESV (reference sequence). Deletions cut 5 bases from V and 8 bases from J, with 20 bases between. This CDR3 is 15 amino acids long. The V and J genes are TRBV11-1 and TRBJ2-3; tentatively, D is TRBD2 (5 bases). This TCR was sampled from a woman aged 18 to 35 who had recovered from COVID-19. The sequencing sample was made of PBMCs or T cells enriched from blood (not recorded which). CDR3 loop: CASSPRTGVTGTQYF. The CDR3 DNA sequence: TGTGCCAGCAGCCCCCGGACCGGGGTTACGGGTACGCAGTATTTT.